These T cell receptor beta chains were read from a single sample in a study of blood T cell repertoires in COVID-19. Profiling relied on immunoSEQ multiplex PCR, and the TCRdb table lists in-frame clones only, not all of them. This sample carries approximately 360,000 clones, roughly four fifths of them seen once, and the ten largest clones take around 5.1%. Material for sequencing was PBMCs or T cells enriched from blood (not recorded which). These receptors were obtained from a woman aged 45-59 years who had recovered from COVID-19. Both conserved end residues are part of each CDR3. D genes are given only for firm matches. Clone size is given for some rows only: seen once, a few or many times, or a class if the clone is expanded.

size | D | J | V | CDR3 | DNA
. | . | TRBJ2-7 | TRBV11-3 | CASSPSTTFEQYF | TGTGCCAGCAGCCCGTCGACTACCTTCGAGCAGTACTTC
. | . | TRBJ2-2 | TRBV5-1 | CASSLDWRTGELFF | TGCGCCAGCAGCCTGGACTGGAGAACCGGGGAGCTGTTTTTT
few | TRBD2 | TRBJ2-5 | TRBV5-1 | CASSLQLAMETQYF | TGCGCCAGCAGCTTGCAACTAGCGATGGAGACCCAGTACTTC
. | . | TRBJ1-6 | TRBV7-3 | CASSSTGSRSPLHF | TGTGCCAGCAGCTCTACAGGGTCACGATCACCCCTCCACTTT
. | . | TRBJ2-1 | TRBV7-2 | CASSLGKQGVQFF | TGTGCCAGCAGCTTAGGAAAACAGGGTGTGCAGTTCTTC
. | . | TRBJ1-6 | TRBV7-2 | CASSPRPGNGGALHF | TGTGCCAGCAGCCCTAGGCCCGGGAACGGGGGGGCCCTCCACTTT
. | . | TRBJ2-5 | TRBV21-1 | CASILRLWRGGETQYF | TGTGCCAGCATCCTCCGGCTCTGGCGGGGGGGTGAGACCCAGTACTTC
. | . | TRBJ2-2 | TRBV24-1 | CATSDTGTVNTGELFF | TGTGCCACCAGTGATACGGGGACTGTGAACACCGGGGAGCTGTTTTTT
. | . | TRBJ2-2 | TRBV20-1 | CSASPRTGLTGELFF | TGCAGTGCCAGTCCGCGCACAGGGCTCACCGGGGAGCTGTTTTTT
once | TRBD1 | TRBJ2-7 | TRBV5-1 | CASSPDRGDLEQYF | TGCGCCAGCAGCCCAGACAGGGGGGATCTAGAGCAGTACTTC
. | . | TRBJ1-1 | TRBV9 | CASSVGGDWNTEAFF | TGTGCCAGCAGCGTAGGGGGGGATTGGAACACTGAAGCTTTCTTT
. | . | TRBJ1-2 | TRBV5-1 | CASRGTGHRYYGYTF | TGCGCCAGCAGGGGTACAGGACATCGGTACTATGGCTACACCTTC
. | TRBD1 | TRBJ1-1 | TRBV13 | CASTLGDRGMTEAFF | TGTGCCAGCACCCTAGGGGACAGGGGTATGACTGAAGCTTTCTTT
. | TRBD1 | TRBJ1-1 | TRBV27 | CASSYAQGAGTEAFF | TGTGCCAGCAGTTACGCCCAGGGGGCTGGAACTGAAGCTTTCTTT
. | TRBD2 | TRBJ2-7 | TRBV13 | CASSSWGGGLYEQYF | TGTGCCAGCAGCTCCTGGGGCGGGGGGCTCTACGAGCAGTACTTC
. | . | TRBJ1-3 | TRBV6-5 | CASRWLDTIYF | TGTGCCAGCAGATGGCTGGACACCATATATTTT
. | TRBD1 | TRBJ2-6 | TRBV10-3 | CAISVYGTGMGLSGANVLTF | TGTGCCATCAGTGTCTACGGGACAGGGATGGGGCTCTCTGGGGCCAACGTCCTGACTTTC